A selection of T cell receptor beta chains follows, all from one sample in a study of CD8+CD57+ T cells in acquired aplastic anemia. TCRdb itself ran the reads through MiXCR, one entry per CDR3 protein. The table records a few hundred thousand distinct CDR3 sequences, approximately 58% of them present only once. The sample taken for sequencing was sorted CD4+, CD8+, or CD8+CD57+ T cells (not recorded which) from PBMCs. The receptors originated from a human donor with aplastic anemia. Both conserved end residues are part of each CDR3. Fields, in order: J gene, clone size, V gene, D gene, CDR3 DNA, CDR3 protein. The D gene is left open where the match is weak. The size of a clone is reported for some rows only, either as once, few or many, or as a class for expanded clones.

>TRBJ2-7|.|TRBV2|TRBD1
TGTGCCAGCTTGACAGGGGAGCACTACGAGCAGTACTTC
CASLTGEHYEQYF
>TRBJ1-4|.|TRBV5-5|.
TGTGCCAGCAGCATCATACTGTCGGGGGATGAAAAACTGTTTTTT
CASSIILSGDEKLFF
>TRBJ1-2|.|TRBV10-2|TRBD1
TGCGCCAGCGGAGGGACAGGGCGCTTCGATGGCTACACCTTC
CASGGTGRFDGYTF
>TRBJ1-2|.|TRBV25-1|.
TGTGCCAGCAGTGAAGCTTGGGGAGGAGACTATGGCTACACCTTC
CASSEAWGGDYGYTF
>TRBJ1-4|.|TRBV7-9|TRBD1
TGTGCCAGCAGCTCCAGGACAGGAACTAATGAAAAACTGTTTTTT
CASSSRTGTNEKLFF
>TRBJ2-5|many|TRBV5-8|.
TGTGCCAGCAGCCTAGACCTAGCATCAGAGACCCAGTACTTC
CASSLDLASETQYF
>TRBJ1-6|few|TRBV19|.
TGTGCCAGTAGTAACCGAAACGGACGGAAACAGGGCCGTTCACCCCTCCACTTT
CASSNRNGRKQGRSPLHF
>TRBJ1-1|.|TRBV19|TRBD1
TGTGCCAGTAGTATGGGGACAGTTGAAGCTTTCTTT
CASSMGTVEAFF
>TRBJ1-1|.|TRBV20-1|.
TGCAGTGCGCCCGCTTCAGAGAACACTGAAGCTTTCTTT
CSAPASENTEAFF
>TRBJ2-7|.|TRBV29-1|TRBD2
TGCAGCGCCACGGGGGGGGACTTCTCCTACGAGCAGTACTTC
CSATGGDFSYEQYF